This note documents a single T cell receptor (beta chain) sequence. This record belongs to a study of blood T cell repertoires in COVID-19. Study context: COVID-19 samples, acute and convalescent, were from the United States, Italy and Spain. T cells, B-cell-depleted T cells, or PBMCs provided the cDNA or gDNA that served as material.

V lost 4 bases to trimming and J lost 3 bases; unmatched junction nucleotides: 6. The CDR3 length is 15 residues. The V gene's germline CDR1 is SGHRS and CDR2 YFSETQ. In the original workflow: Estimation of nucleated cell counts was performed using reference gene primer amplification. Using immunoSEQ multiplex PCR, the repertoire was profiled, and TCRdb retains in-frame clones only, with some absent. V and J calls plus clone size are reproduced from that table; the DNA served to infer D and trimming. The data hold about 250,000 clones, with roughly 80% observed a single time. Sequencing input: peripheral blood. This chain joins TRBV5-1 and TRBJ1-2; 10 nucleotides agree with TRBD1. This TCR came from a woman older than 75 with active or convalescent COVID-19. CDR3 residues: CASSIETGGDYGYTF. The CDR3 nucleotides are TGCGCCAGCAGCATAGAGACAGGGGGCGACTATGGCTACACCTTC.